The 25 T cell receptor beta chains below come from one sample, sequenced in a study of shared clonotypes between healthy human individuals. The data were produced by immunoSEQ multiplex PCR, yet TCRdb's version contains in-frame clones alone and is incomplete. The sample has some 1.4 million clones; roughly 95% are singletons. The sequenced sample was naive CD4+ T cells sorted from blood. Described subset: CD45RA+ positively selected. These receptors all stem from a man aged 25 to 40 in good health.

CDR3 sequence: CASSATGKVPYEQYF. CDR3 sequence (DNA): TGTGCCAGCAGTGCCACAGGGAAAGTTCCCTACGAGCAGTACTTC. The V gene is TRBV6-1, the J gene TRBJ2-7, with TRBD1 as a possible D gene (6 bases). CDR1 and CDR2 (germline): MNHNS, SASEGT. The CDR3 contains 15 residues. V was shortened by 4 bases and J by 2 bases, with 15 bases between the two germline ends.

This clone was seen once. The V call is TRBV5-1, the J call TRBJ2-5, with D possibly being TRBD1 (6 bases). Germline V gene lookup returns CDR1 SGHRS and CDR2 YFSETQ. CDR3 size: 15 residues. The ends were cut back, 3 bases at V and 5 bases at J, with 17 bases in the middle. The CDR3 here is CASSSTTGLEETQYF. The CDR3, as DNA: TGCGCCAGCAGCTCGACCACAGGGTTGGAGGAGACCCAGTACTTC.

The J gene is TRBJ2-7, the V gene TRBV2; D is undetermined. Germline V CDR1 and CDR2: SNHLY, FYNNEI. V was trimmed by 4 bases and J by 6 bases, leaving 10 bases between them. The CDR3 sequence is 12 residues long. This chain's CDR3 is CASSVTASEQYF. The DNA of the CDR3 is TGTGCCAGCAGTGTAACGGCGAGCGAGCAGTACTTC. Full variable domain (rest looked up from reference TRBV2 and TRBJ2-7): EPEVTQTPSHQVTQMGQEVILRCVPISNHLYFYWYRQILGQKVEFLVSFYNNEISEKSEIFDDQFSVERPDGSNFTLKIRSTKLEDSAMYFCASSVTASEQYFGPGTRLTVT.

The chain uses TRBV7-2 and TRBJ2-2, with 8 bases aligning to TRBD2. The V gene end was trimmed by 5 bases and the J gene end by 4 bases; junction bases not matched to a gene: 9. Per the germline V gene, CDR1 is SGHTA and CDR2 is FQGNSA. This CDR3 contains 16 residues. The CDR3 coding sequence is TGTGCCAGCAGCCACGGGATAGCGGGACCCACCGGGGAGCTGTTTTTT. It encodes CASSHGIAGPTGELFF.

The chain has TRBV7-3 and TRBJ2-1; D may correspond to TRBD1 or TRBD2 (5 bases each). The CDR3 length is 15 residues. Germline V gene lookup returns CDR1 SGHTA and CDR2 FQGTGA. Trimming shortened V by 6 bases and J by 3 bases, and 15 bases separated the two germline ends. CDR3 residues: CASRSKGPIYNEQFF. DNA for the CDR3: TGTGCCAGCAGGTCTAAGGGACCCATCTACAATGAGCAGTTCTTC.

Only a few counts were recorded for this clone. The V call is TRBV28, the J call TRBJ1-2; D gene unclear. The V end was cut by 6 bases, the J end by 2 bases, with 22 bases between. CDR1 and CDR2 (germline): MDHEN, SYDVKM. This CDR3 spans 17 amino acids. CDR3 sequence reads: CASRTAPHKKANYGYTF. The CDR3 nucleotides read TGTGCCAGCAGAACCGCACCCCACAAGAAAGCGAACTATGGCTACACCTTC.

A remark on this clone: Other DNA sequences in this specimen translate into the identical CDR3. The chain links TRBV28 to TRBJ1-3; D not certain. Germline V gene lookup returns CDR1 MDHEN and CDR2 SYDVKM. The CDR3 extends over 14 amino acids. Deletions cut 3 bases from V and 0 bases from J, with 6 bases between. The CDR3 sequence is CASSFQSSGNTIYF. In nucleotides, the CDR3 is TGTGCCAGCAGTTTTCAGAGCTCTGGAAACACCATATATTTT. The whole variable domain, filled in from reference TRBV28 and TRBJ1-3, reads DVKVTQSSRYLVKRTGEKVFLECVQDMDHENMFWYRQDPGLGLRLIYFSYDVKMKEKGDIPEGYSVSREKKERFSLILESASTNQTSMYLCASSFQSSGNTIYFGEGSWLTVV.

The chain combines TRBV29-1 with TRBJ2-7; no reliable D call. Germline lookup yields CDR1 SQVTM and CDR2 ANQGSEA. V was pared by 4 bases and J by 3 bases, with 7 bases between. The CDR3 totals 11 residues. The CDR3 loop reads CSVVKSYEQYF. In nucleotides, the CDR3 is TGCAGCGTTGTAAAGAGCTACGAGCAGTACTTC.

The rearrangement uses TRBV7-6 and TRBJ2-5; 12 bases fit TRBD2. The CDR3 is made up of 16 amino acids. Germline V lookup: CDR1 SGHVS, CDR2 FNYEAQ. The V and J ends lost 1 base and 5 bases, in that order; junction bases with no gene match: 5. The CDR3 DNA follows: TGTGCCAGCAGCTTAGGAGCTAGCGGGAGGGAGGAGACCCAGTACTTC. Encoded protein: CASSLGASGREETQYF.

CDR3 nucleotides: TGTGCCAGTAGTCAAACCTCCGGACAGAGGGGGCATTTT. Its translation: CASSQTSGQRGHF. The chain recombines TRBV19 with TRBJ1-5; maybe TRBD1 (6 bases). V lost 5 bases, J lost 15 bases, and 20 bases lay in between. The length of the CDR3 is 13 residues. The germline CDR1 and CDR2 sequences are LNHDA and SQIVND (reference sequence).

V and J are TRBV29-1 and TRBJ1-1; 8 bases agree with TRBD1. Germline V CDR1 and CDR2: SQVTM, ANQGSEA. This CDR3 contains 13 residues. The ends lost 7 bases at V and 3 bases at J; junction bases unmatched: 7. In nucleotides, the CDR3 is TGCAGCGGGATGAACAGGGGGTACACTGAAGCTTTCTTT. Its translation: CSGMNRGYTEAFF.

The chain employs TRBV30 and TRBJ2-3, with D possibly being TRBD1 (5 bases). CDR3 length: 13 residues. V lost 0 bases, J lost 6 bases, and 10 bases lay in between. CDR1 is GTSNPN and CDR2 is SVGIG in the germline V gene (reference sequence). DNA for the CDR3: TGTGCCTGGAGTGTTGGGGCCCGGGATACGCAGTATTTT. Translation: CAWSVGARDTQYF.

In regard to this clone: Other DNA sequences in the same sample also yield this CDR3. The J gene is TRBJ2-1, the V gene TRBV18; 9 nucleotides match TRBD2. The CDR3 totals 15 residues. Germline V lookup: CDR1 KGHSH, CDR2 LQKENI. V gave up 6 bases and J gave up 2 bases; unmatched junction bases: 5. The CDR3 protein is CASSPTSGAYNEQFF. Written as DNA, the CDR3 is TGTGCCAGCTCCCCGACTAGCGGAGCCTACAATGAGCAGTTCTTC.

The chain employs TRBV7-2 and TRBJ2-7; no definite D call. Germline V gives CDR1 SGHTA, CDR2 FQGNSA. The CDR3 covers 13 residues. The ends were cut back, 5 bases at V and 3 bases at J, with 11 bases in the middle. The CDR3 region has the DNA TGTGCCAGCAGCCCCGGACGGAACTACGAGCAGTACTTC. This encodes CASSPGRNYEQYF.

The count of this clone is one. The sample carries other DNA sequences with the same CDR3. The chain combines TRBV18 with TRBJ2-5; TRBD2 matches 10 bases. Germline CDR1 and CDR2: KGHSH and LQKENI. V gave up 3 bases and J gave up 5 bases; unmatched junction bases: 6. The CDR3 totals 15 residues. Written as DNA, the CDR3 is TGTGCCAGCTCACCGCCCTCTAGCGGGGGCGAGACCCAGTACTTC. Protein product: CASSPPSSGGETQYF.

The CDR3 nucleotides read TGTGCCAGCTCACTTAGGGACAGGGGGCTTCACGAGCAGTACTTC. Protein: CASSLRDRGLHEQYF. The chain couples TRBV18 to TRBJ2-7, with 12 bases fitting TRBD1. The CDR3 runs 15 residues. Germline V gives CDR1 KGHSH, CDR2 LQKENI. The V gene end was trimmed by 4 bases and the J gene end by 5 bases; junction bases not matched to a gene: 6. The full variable domain, in which reference TRBV18 and TRBJ2-7 provide the parts outside the CDR3, is NAGVMQNPRHLVRRRGQEARLRCSPMKGHSHVYWYRQLPEEGLKFMVYLQKENIIDESGMPKERFSAEFPKEGPSILRIQQVVRGDSAAYFCASSLRDRGLHEQYFGPGTRLTVT.

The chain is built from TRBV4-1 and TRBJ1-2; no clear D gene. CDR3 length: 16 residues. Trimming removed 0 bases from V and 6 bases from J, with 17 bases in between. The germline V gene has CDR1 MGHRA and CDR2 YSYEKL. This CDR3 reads CASSQDITVLGHGYTF. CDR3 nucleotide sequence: TGCGCCAGCAGCCAAGATATAACAGTTCTCGGCCATGGCTACACCTTC.

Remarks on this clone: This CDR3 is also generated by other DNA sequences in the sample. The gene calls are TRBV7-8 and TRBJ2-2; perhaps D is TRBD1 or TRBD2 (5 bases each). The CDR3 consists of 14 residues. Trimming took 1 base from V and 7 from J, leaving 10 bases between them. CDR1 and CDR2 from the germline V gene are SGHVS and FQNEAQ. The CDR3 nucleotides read TGTGCCAGCAGCTTAGTTGAGGGGATCGGGGAGCTGTTTTTT. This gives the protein CASSLVEGIGELFF.

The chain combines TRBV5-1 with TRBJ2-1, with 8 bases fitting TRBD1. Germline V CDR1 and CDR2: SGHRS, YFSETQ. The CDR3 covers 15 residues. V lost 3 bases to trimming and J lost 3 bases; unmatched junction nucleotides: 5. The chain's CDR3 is CASSSTDRDYNEQFF. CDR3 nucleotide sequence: TGCGCCAGCAGCTCTACGGACAGGGACTACAATGAGCAGTTCTTC. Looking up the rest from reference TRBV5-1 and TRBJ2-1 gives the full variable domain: KAGVTQTPRYLIKTRGQQVTLSCSPISGHRSVSWYQQTPGQGLQFLFEYFSETQRNKGNFPGRFSGRQFSNSRSEMNVSTLELGDSALYLCASSSTDRDYNEQFFGPGTRLTVL.

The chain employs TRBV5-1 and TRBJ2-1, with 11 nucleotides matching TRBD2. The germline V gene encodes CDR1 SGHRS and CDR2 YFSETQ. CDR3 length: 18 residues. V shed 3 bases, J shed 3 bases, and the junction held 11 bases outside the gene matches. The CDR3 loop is CASSSGSLAGGVYNEQFF. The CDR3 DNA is TGCGCCAGCAGCTCCGGCTCTCTAGCGGGAGGTGTCTACAATGAGCAGTTCTTC.

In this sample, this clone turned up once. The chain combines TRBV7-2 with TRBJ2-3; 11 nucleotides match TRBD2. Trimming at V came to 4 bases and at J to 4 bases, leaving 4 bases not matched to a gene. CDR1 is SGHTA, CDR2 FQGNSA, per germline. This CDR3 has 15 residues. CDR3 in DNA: TGTGCCAGCAGCTCGACTAGCGGGACCTCAGATACGCAGTATTTT. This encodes CASSSTSGTSDTQYF.

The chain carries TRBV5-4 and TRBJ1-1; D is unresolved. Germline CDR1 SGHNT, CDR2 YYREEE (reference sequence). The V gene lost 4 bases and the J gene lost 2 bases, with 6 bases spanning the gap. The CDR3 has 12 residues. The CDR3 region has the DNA TGTGCCAGCAGCCTCGATAACACTGAAGCTTTCTTT. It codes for CASSLDNTEAFF.

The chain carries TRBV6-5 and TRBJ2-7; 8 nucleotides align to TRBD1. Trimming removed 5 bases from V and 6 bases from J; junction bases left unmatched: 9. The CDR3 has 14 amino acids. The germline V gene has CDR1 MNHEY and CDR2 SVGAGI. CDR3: CASSPGQGMAEQYF. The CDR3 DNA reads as TGTGCCAGCAGTCCCGGACAGGGTATGGCCGAGCAGTACTTC.

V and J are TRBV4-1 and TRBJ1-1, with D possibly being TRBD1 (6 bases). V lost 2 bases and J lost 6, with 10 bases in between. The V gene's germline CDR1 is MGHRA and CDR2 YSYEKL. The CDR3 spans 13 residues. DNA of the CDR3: TGCGCCAGCAGCCAAAACGGACAGTCTGAAGCTTTCTTT. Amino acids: CASSQNGQSEAFF.

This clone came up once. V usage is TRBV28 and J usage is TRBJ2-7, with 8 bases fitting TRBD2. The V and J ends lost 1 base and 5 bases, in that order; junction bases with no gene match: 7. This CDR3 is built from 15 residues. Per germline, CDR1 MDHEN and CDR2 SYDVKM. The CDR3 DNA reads TGTGCCAGCAGTTTATCCGGGAGGGCCTTCCACGAGCAGTACTTC. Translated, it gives CASSLSGRAFHEQYF. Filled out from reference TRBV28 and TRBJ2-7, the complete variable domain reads DVKVTQSSRYLVKRTGEKVFLECVQDMDHENMFWYRQDPGLGLRLIYFSYDVKMKEKGDIPEGYSVSREKKERFSLILESASTNQTSMYLCASSLSGRAFHEQYFGPGTRLTVT.